This entry lists 3 T cell receptor beta chains sequenced from one sample in a study of cytomegalovirus exposure and HLA in healthy donors. Data came from immunoSEQ multiplex PCR; TCRdb stores just in-frame clones and leaves some out. Of under 250,000 clones listed, roughly 91% were seen once; the top ten hold roughly 2%. Source material: PBMCs. These receptors all come from a woman in her late teens or twenties in good health and CMV-seropositive.

V gene TRBV2 combines with J gene TRBJ2-6; 7 positions agree with TRBD1. Losses at the gene ends were 2 bases for V and 1 base for J; bases not matched to a gene: 5. The CDR3 spans 17 residues. The germline gives CDR1 SNHLY, CDR2 FYNNEI. The CDR3 loop reads CASSETGVLSGANVLTF. The CDR3 DNA reads as TGTGCCAGCAGTGAAACAGGGGTGCTATCTGGGGCCAACGTCCTGACTTTC. The whole variable domain, filled in from reference TRBV2 and TRBJ2-6, reads EPEVTQTPSHQVTQMGQEVILRCVPISNHLYFYWYRQILGQKVEFLVSFYNNEISEKSEIFDDQFSVERPDGSNFTLKIRSTKLEDSAMYFCASSETGVLSGANVLTFGAGSRLTVL.

This sequence joins TRBV7-2 and TRBJ2-5, with 7 bases lining up with TRBD2. This CDR3 has 13 amino acids. CDR1 is SGHTA and CDR2 is FQGNSA in the germline V gene. V was clipped by 5 bases and J by 4 bases; unmatched bases: 4. The CDR3 sequence: CASSPRGRETQYF. CDR3 sequence (DNA): TGTGCCAGCAGCCCCCGCGGGAGAGAGACCCAGTACTTC.

This sequence joins TRBV5-1 and TRBJ2-2; TRBD1 might be the D (5 bases). Germline V lookup: CDR1 SGHRS, CDR2 YFSETQ. The ends were cut back, 1 base at V and 0 bases at J, with 10 bases in the middle. This CDR3 has 16 amino acids. The CDR3 coding sequence is TGCGCCAGCAGCTTGTCGGCAGGGCCGAACACCGGGGAGCTGTTTTTT. This gives the protein CASSLSAGPNTGELFF. The whole variable domain, filled in from reference TRBV5-1 and TRBJ2-2, reads KAGVTQTPRYLIKTRGQQVTLSCSPISGHRSVSWYQQTPGQGLQFLFEYFSETQRNKGNFPGRFSGRQFSNSRSEMNVSTLELGDSALYLCASSLSAGPNTGELFFGEGSRLTVL.